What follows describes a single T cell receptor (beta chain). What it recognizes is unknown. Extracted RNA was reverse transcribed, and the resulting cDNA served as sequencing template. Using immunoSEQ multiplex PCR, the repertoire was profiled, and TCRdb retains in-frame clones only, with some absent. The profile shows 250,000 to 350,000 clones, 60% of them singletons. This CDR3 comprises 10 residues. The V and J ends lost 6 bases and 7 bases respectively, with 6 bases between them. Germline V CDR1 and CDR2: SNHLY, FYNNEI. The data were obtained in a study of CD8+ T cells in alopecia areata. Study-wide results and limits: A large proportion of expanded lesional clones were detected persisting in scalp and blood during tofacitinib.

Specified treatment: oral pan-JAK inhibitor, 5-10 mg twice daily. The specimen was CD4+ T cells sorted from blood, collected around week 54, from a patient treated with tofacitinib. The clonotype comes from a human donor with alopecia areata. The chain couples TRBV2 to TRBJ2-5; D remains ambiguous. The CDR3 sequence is CASRERTQYF. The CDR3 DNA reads TGTGCCAGCAGGGAAAGGACCCAGTACTTC.